The sequence of this T cell receptor beta chain was determined in a study of blood T cell repertoires in COVID-19. TCRdb's copy holds only in-frame clones and misses some; the assay was immunoSEQ multiplex PCR. Found here are under 250,000 clones, around nine tenths of them singletons; the top ten hold about 0.8%. The germline CDR1 and CDR2 sequences are MDHEN and SYDVKM. With V trimmed by 3 bases and J by 1 base, 6 bases remained unmatched. This CDR3 contains 15 residues. Sequencing was done on a sample of peripheral blood. The receptor's source is a man aged 55 to 69 with COVID-19, enrolled during active disease. The rearrangement joins TRBV28 to TRBJ2-7; TRBD2 agrees at 7 bases. CDR3 region: CASSLASSGSYEQYF. CDR3 in DNA: TGTGCCAGCAGTTTGGCGTCTAGCGGTTCCTACGAGCAGTACTTC.